One T cell receptor (beta chain) is described in this entry. The target antigen is unknown. Some clones are missing from TCRdb's copy, which holds only in-frame ones; the method was immunoSEQ multiplex PCR. The table includes roughly 68,000 clones, about 89% detected once. The germline CDR1 and CDR2 sequences are KGHSH and LQKENI. CDR3 size: 15 residues. The V gene end was trimmed by 5 bases and the J gene end by 3 bases; junction bases not matched to a gene: 7. This record comes from a study of OX40 agonist ivuxolimab in advanced cancers. Study at large: Every 2 weeks, patients received ivuxolimab intravenously, dosed at 0.01 to 10 mg/kg. Dose-escalation patients had hepatocellular carcinoma, melanoma, renal cell or head and neck cancer.

Findings of the study overall: In general, CD8+ T cells held more expanded clones than CD4+ did, on average. At 0.1 to 3.0 mg/kg, CD4+ and CD8+ blood T cells expanded clonally by week 6.

The chain has TRBV18 and TRBJ2-3; 8 nucleotides match TRBD2. The sequences come from CD4+ or CD8+ T cells sorted from blood, collected in a trial of the OX40 agonist ivuxolimab. The sequence was collected from an adult with an advanced solid tumor such as melanoma, head and neck, liver or kidney cancer. The CDR3 nucleotides are TGTGCCAGCTCAACCAGCGCGGGAGGAACAGATACGCAGTATTTT. It is translated as CASSTSAGGTDTQYF.